These T cell receptor beta chains were read from a single sample in a study of cytomegalovirus exposure and HLA in healthy donors. Clones were read by immunoSEQ multiplex PCR, and TCRdb kept only the in-frame ones, dropping some. The top ten hold about 2.5% of the sample, which has fewer than 110,000 clones, around 80% seen once. The sample consisted of PBMCs. The receptors were gathered from a man under 40 in good health and CMV-seropositive. The CDR3 runs from the conserved cysteine through the conserved F or W. Each record gives: V gene, clone size, J gene, D gene, CDR3 DNA, CDR3 protein. D genes are given only for firm matches. Size tells how often a clone was seen (once, few, many) or the class of an expanded clone, and some rows leave it out.

TRBV14	-	TRBJ2-3	-	TGTGCCAGCAGCCAGGAGACAGAAGGGGCAGATACGCAGTATTTT	CASSQETEGADTQYF
TRBV5-1	-	TRBJ2-4	-	TGCGCCAGCAGCTTGGTGTTGGGCCGACAACAAGGAGCCAAAAACATTCAGTACTTC	CASSLVLGRQQGAKNIQYF
TRBV7-2	-	TRBJ1-2	-	TGTGCCAGCAGCGGACGACAGGACCTAACTAACTATGGCTACACCTTC	CASSGRQDLTNYGYTF
TRBV7-8	-	TRBJ1-6	-	TGTGCCAGCAGCTCCGGCCGGGCGGGGGGTGGTAATTCACCCCTCCACTTT	CASSSGRAGGGNSPLHF
TRBV15	-	TRBJ1-2	-	TGTGCCACCTCTTCAGGAGGGTACTTCAACGGCTACACCTTC	CATSSGGYFNGYTF
TRBV2	few	TRBJ1-2	-	TGTGCCAGCAGCGGGACTATGGGCGGCTACACCTTC	CASSGTMGGYTF
TRBV18	-	TRBJ1-3	-	TGTGCCAGCTCACCAGAGGAGAGCTCTGGAAACACCATATATTTT	CASSPEESSGNTIYF
TRBV15	few	TRBJ1-2	TRBD1	TGTGCCACCTCTCGGGACAGGGTTGGCTACACCTTC	CATSRDRVGYTF
TRBV6-5	-	TRBJ2-1	TRBD1	TGTGCCAGCAGTTACTCCTACGGGCAGGGGGTTGGGGAGCAGTTCTTC	CASSYSYGQGVGEQFF
TRBV10-2	-	TRBJ1-6	TRBD1	TGCGCCAGCAGTAGTGGGACAGGGGCCAATTCACCCCTCCACTTT	CASSSGTGANSPLHF
TRBV30	-	TRBJ1-3	-	TGTGCCTGGAGTAAAAGGGGTCTTCGCTCTGGAAACACCATATATTTT	CAWSKRGLRSGNTIYF
TRBV9	-	TRBJ1-1	-	TGTGCCAGCAGCGTCACCTTGACAGCACCAATGAACACTGAAGCTTTCTTT	CASSVTLTAPMNTEAFF
TRBV2	-	TRBJ1-3	-	TGTGCCAGCAGTGAGTCCTCCGGAAACACCATATATTTT	CASSESSGNTIYF
TRBV30	-	TRBJ2-7	-	TGTGCCTGGAGAAACTCGGGAGCCTACGAGCAGTACTTC	CAWRNSGAYEQYF
TRBV18	-	TRBJ1-1	TRBD1	TGTGCCAGCTCACCTAACCGGGGGACAGGGAACACTGAAGCTTTCTTT	CASSPNRGTGNTEAFF
TRBV5-1	-	TRBJ2-1	TRBD2	TGCGCCAGCAGCGGGCTAGCGGGGACCGACAATGAGCAGTTCTTC	CASSGLAGTDNEQFF
TRBV7-9	-	TRBJ1-5	-	TGTGCCAGCAGCCTAACAGGTAAAAGCAATCAGCCCCAGCATTTT	CASSLTGKSNQPQHF
TRBV11-2	-	TRBJ2-3	-	TGTGCCAGCAGCCCGGGGGGCTTAAAGCGGAGCACAGATACGCAGTATTTT	CASSPGGLKRSTDTQYF